This T cell receptor beta chain was found in a study of beta chain features in type 1 diabetes. The CDR3 sequence is 16 residues long. CDR1 SGHTA and CDR2 FQGTGA come from the germline V gene. Losses at the gene ends were 5 bases for V and 0 bases for J; bases not matched to a gene: 6. Isolated RNA was reverse transcribed in full, so expressed TCRB transcripts were sequenced. Data came from immunoSEQ multiplex PCR; TCRdb stores just in-frame clones and leaves some out. The sample contains 300,000 to 400,000 clones, 10% to 15% of which appear only once. V is TRBV7-3 and J is TRBJ2-3; 9 positions agree with TRBD1. This sequence was found in a man between 18 and 29 years old in good health. Source material: naive CD4+ T cells from blood. The CDR3 DNA follows: TGTGCCAGCAGCCGGCGGACAGGGGCGAGCACAGATACGCAGTATTTT. Its translation is CASSRRTGASTDTQYF.